The present entry profiles one T cell receptor beta chain with its context. The data stem from a study of blood T cell repertoires in COVID-19. Study background: Sample material is recorded as cDNA or gDNA derived from T cells, B-cell-depleted T cells, or PBMCs.

Authors' processing steps: Reference gene primer amplification in the assay estimated nucleated cell counts. Here immunoSEQ multiplex PCR was the method, and the copy in TCRdb shows in-frame clones only, minus some. V and J calls and clone size are copied from that table; D and trimming were computed from the DNA. The sample lists around 100,000 clones; more than 70% were seen once. In germline, CDR1 is LNHDA, CDR2 SQIVND (reference sequence). The CDR3 runs 14 residues. V was cut by 6 bases and J by 3 bases, with 12 bases left in between. The source material was peripheral blood. V usage is TRBV19 and J usage is TRBJ1-3, with D unclear. This receptor was identified in a woman of 80 years or more in a cohort sampled during active COVID-19. In nucleotides, the CDR3 is TGTGCCAGTAGCCTAACGGGTAATGGAAACACCATATATTTT. This encodes CASSLTGNGNTIYF. Together with reference TRBV19 and TRBJ1-3, the CDR3 gives the full variable domain: DGGITQSPKYLFRKEGQNVTLSCEQNLNHDAMYWYRQDPGQGLRLIYYSQIVNDFQKGDIAEGYSVSREKKESFPLTVTSAQKNPTAFYLCASSLTGNGNTIYFGEGSWLTVV.